The rows below give T cell receptor beta chains drawn from one sample of a study of persistence of HIV-infected CD4 T cells. The method was immunoSEQ multiplex PCR; TCRdb's version includes in-frame clones alone and lacks a portion of them. The table has over 25,000 clones, approximately 82% seen once. These receptors are not linked to any known antigen. The sample here was CD4+ T cells sorted from PBMCs after 18-hour stimulation, taken from a patient who received antiretroviral therapy. The receptors derive from an adult man with HIV who was CMV-seropositive. Each CDR3 is given with its conserved first and last residue. A D gene is named only where the DNA matches it firmly. Not every row has a clone size; where given, it reads once, few, many or a size class.

CDR3 protein	CDR3 DNA	clone size	V gene	J gene	D gene
CASSLAIGQSNTGELFF	TGCGCCAGCAGCTTGGCCATTGGACAGTCGAACACCGGGGAGCTGTTTTTT	.	TRBV5-1	TRBJ2-2	.
CSVDTGDADTQYF	TGCAGCGTTGATACAGGGGACGCAGATACGCAGTATTTT	.	TRBV29-1	TRBJ2-3	TRBD1
CASREMGSGSGANVLTF	TGTGCCAGTAGGGAAATGGGCAGTGGCTCTGGGGCCAACGTCCTGACTTTC	few	TRBV19	TRBJ2-6	.
CASRSGQFADTQYF	TGTGCCAGTAGGTCCGGACAGTTCGCAGATACGCAGTATTTT	.	TRBV19	TRBJ2-3	.
CASSRPDRGMGNTIYF	TGTGCCAGCAGTCGCCCGGACAGGGGGATGGGAAACACCATATATTTT	.	TRBV28	TRBJ1-3	TRBD1
CASSLGDVELYGYTF	TGCGCCAGCAGCTTGGGGGACGTCGAGTTATATGGCTACACCTTC	.	TRBV5-1	TRBJ1-2	.
CASSEQGGYTEAFF	TGTGCCAGCAGTGAACAGGGAGGGTACACTGAAGCTTTCTTT	few	TRBV6-1	TRBJ1-1	.
CASSQYQPQHF	TGTGCCAGCAGTCAGTATCAGCCCCAGCATTTT	few	TRBV6-5	TRBJ1-5	.
CASSLPETSNYGYTF	TGCGCCAGCAGCCTTCCCGAGACTTCTAACTATGGCTACACCTTC	.	TRBV5-1	TRBJ1-2	.
CAALGPGDHYGYTF	TGTGCCGCTTTAGGTCCAGGAGATCACTATGGCTACACCTTC	.	TRBV6-5	TRBJ1-2	.
CASSSTLSTDTQYF	TGTGCCAGCAGCTCAACCCTAAGCACAGATACGCAGTATTTT	.	TRBV7-9	TRBJ2-3	.
CASSLRHRDGNQPQHF	TGTGCCAGCAGCTTGAGGCACAGGGATGGCAATCAGCCCCAGCATTTT	.	TRBV7-2	TRBJ1-5	.
CASSWDGTAYGYTF	TGCGCCAGCAGCTGGGACGGGACAGCCTATGGCTACACCTTC	.	TRBV5-1	TRBJ1-2	TRBD1
CASSYAGTYNEQFF	TGTGCCAGCAGTTACGCGGGTACCTACAATGAGCAGTTCTTC	.	TRBV6-2/TRBV6-3	TRBJ2-1	.
CASSFRQVHNYGYTF	TGTGCCAGCAGCTTTCGGCAGGTCCATAACTATGGCTACACCTTC	.	TRBV7-2	TRBJ1-2	.
CASSPAGDYGYTF	TGTGCCAGCAGCCCAGCAGGGGACTATGGCTACACCTTC	once	TRBV3-1/TRBV3-2	TRBJ1-2	.
CASSNQRGYEQYF	TGTGCCAGTAGTAATCAACGGGGGTACGAGCAGTACTTC	few	TRBV19	TRBJ2-7	.
CSVETAPKFTDTQYF	TGCAGCGTTGAGACCGCCCCGAAGTTCACAGATACGCAGTATTTT	.	TRBV29-1	TRBJ2-3	.
CATSRDWAGQSYNSPLHF	TGTGCCACCAGCAGAGATTGGGCAGGGCAATCCTATAATTCACCCCTCCACTTT	.	TRBV15	TRBJ1-6	.
CASSIRGGDQPQHF	TGTGCCAGTAGTATAAGAGGGGGTGATCAGCCCCAGCATTTT	.	TRBV19	TRBJ1-5	.
CASSTRQGGLEKLFF	TGTGCCAGCAGCACCCGCCAGGGGGGTCTTGAAAAACTGTTTTTT	.	TRBV3-1/TRBV3-2	TRBJ1-4	TRBD1
CASSGTTGPYNEQFF	TGTGCCAGCAGCGGGACGACAGGGCCCTACAATGAGCAGTTCTTC	.	TRBV5-4	TRBJ2-1	TRBD1
CASSMGLTNYEQYF	TGTGCTAGTAGTATGGGGTTAACCAACTACGAGCAGTACTTC	.	TRBV19	TRBJ2-7	.
CASSQVFRPVYGYTF	TGTGCCAGCAGCCAAGTTTTCAGGCCCGTCTATGGCTACACCTTC	.	TRBV3-1/TRBV3-2	TRBJ1-2	.
CASRRTGLDTQYF	TGTGCCAGCAGACGGACAGGGCTGGATACGCAGTATTTT	.	TRBV12-3/TRBV12-4	TRBJ2-3	TRBD1
CASSEPGGRGYTF	TGCGCCAGCAGTGAACCGGGAGGACGTGGCTACACCTTC	.	TRBV10-1	TRBJ1-2	.
CASSLQSLDREQFF	TGTGCCAGCAGCTTGCAGTCACTGGACAGGGAGCAGTTCTTC	.	TRBV5-4	TRBJ2-1	TRBD1
CASSYQGRMNNEQFF	TGTGCCAGCAGTTACCAGGGGAGGATGAACAATGAGCAGTTCTTC	.	TRBV6-5	TRBJ2-1	.
CASSFRGWAYEQYF	TGTGCCAGCAGCTTCCGGGGTTGGGCCTACGAGCAGTACTTC	.	TRBV7-4	TRBJ2-7	.
CASRLGHNSNQPQHF	TGTGCCAGTAGACTGGGACACAATAGCAATCAGCCCCAGCATTTT	.	TRBV19	TRBJ1-5	.
CASNPATNEKLFF	TGTGCCAGCAACCCCGCAACTAATGAAAAACTGTTTTTT	.	TRBV28	TRBJ1-4	.
CASSLTGPGYTF	TGTGCCAGCAGTTTAACGGGTCCCGGCTACACCTTC	once	TRBV12-3/TRBV12-4	TRBJ1-2	.
CASSHRPAALTTNEKLFF	TGTGCCAGCAGCCACCGACCCGCGGCGCTTACAACTAATGAAAAACTGTTTTTT	.	TRBV3-1/TRBV3-2	TRBJ1-4	.
CASSPRAGGADYGYTF	TGCGCCAGCAGCCCCCGGGCAGGGGGCGCGGACTATGGCTACACCTTC	.	TRBV4-1	TRBJ1-2	TRBD1
CASSMRGSTDTQYF	TGCGCCAGCAGTATGAGGGGCAGCACAGATACGCAGTATTTT	.	TRBV5-1	TRBJ2-3	.
CASSLEAGGVTNEQFF	TGTGCCAGCAGCTTAGAGGCGGGGGGGGTAACCAATGAGCAGTTCTTC	.	TRBV7-6	TRBJ2-1	TRBD2
CASSPRTSTGELFF	TGTGCCAGTAGCCCTAGGACAAGCACCGGGGAGCTGTTTTTT	.	TRBV19	TRBJ2-2	.
CASSQVSGGPYEQYF	TGTGCCAGCAGCCAAGTTTCGGGGGGCCCTTACGAGCAGTACTTC	.	TRBV3-1/TRBV3-2	TRBJ2-7	.
CSVEGGAGRTDTQYF	TGCAGCGTCGAGGGGGGGGCGGGGCGGACAGATACGCAGTATTTT	.	TRBV29-1	TRBJ2-3	.
CASSQNRSSGAKGTIYF	TGTGCCAGCAGCCAAAACCGCTCATCCGGGGCAAAAGGCACCATATATTTT	.	TRBV4-2	TRBJ1-3	.
CASSKERGSVLGELFF	TGTGCCAGCAGCAAAGAGCGGGGGAGCGTGTTGGGGGAGCTGTTTTTT	.	TRBV3-1/TRBV3-2	TRBJ2-2	TRBD2
CASSTPGTGGSYEQYF	TGCGCCAGCAGCACCCCCGGGACAGGGGGCTCCTACGAGCAGTACTTC	once	TRBV5-1	TRBJ2-7	TRBD1
CASRFPGQGSNEQYF	TGTGCCAGCAGGTTTCCAGGACAGGGGAGTAACGAGCAGTACTTC	.	TRBV7-3	TRBJ2-7	TRBD1
CASSLVSRTSGLNEQFF	TGTGCCAGCAGCTTAGTCTCACGGACTAGCGGCCTTAATGAGCAGTTCTTC	.	TRBV7-2	TRBJ2-1	TRBD2
CAIRPGQGSNEQYF	TGTGCCATCCGGCCGGGACAGGGATCCAACGAGCAGTACTTC	.	TRBV10-3	TRBJ2-7	TRBD1
CASSLYPTRRSSYGYTF	TGTGCCAGCAGCCTTTATCCGACAAGACGTTCTTCCTATGGCTACACCTTC	once	TRBV7-2	TRBJ1-2	.
CASSGGAEGNIQYF	TGTGCCAGCAGCGGGGGCGCAGAGGGAAACATTCAGTACTTC	.	TRBV6-5	TRBJ2-4	.